This T cell receptor beta chain was recovered during a study of early T cells in non-severe SARS-CoV-2 infection. About the research overall: Unsorted whole-blood RNA was sequenced in bulk, leaving chains unpaired. General observations from the study: The study's VDJdb matching favored anti-spike CD8 responses and missed private and CD4 specificities.

This clonotype was seen repeatedly, ten times or more. Its antigen is unidentified. V was pared by 5 bases and J by 5 bases, with 11 bases of the junction left unmatched. CDR3 length equals 16 residues. The germline CDR1 and CDR2 sequences are SGHVS and FQNEAQ. Separate cDNA molecules each had unique molecular identifiers attached to them. TCRdb redid the calling of the 5' RACE reads with MiXCR, one entry per CDR3 protein. This table has about 83,000 distinct CDR3 sequences, 11% to 15% appearing once. The chain combines TRBV7-8 with TRBJ2-2, with TRBD2 matching 7 bases. The sample was whole blood. The sequence was collected from an adult who was a healthcare worker with PCR-confirmed SARS-CoV-2 infection or an uninfected control (not recorded which). The CDR3 here is CASSPARRGGTGELFF. CDR3 sequence (DNA): TGTGCCAGCAGCCCCGCGCGAAGGGGAGGGACCGGGGAGCTGTTTTTT.